Each of the 9 T cell receptor beta chains below was sequenced from the same sample in a study of regulatory T cells in long-lasting Graves disease. To make TCR beta libraries, researchers used iRepertoire HTBI primers and Arm-PCR of CDR3 regions. TCRdb redid the calling of the multiplex PCR reads with MiXCR, one entry per CDR3 protein. The repertoire includes 350,000 to 500,000 distinct CDR3 sequences, roughly 15% of them detected once, and roughly 23% sits in the top ten. The time point here: newly diagnosed GD, antithyroid drugs for less than 3 months. PBMC RNA served as the TCR library source. These same records also appear under a second study, on T cells in Graves' hyperthyroidism and ophthalmopathy.

The sample consisted of peripheral blood mononuclear cells (PBMCs), taken at new diagnosis, from a patient treated with antithyroid drugs. Receptors were obtained from a woman between 18 and 30 years old with Graves disease.

This clonotype was seen more than once but under ten times. The rearrangement links TRBV27 to TRBJ2-1, with D uncertain. This CDR3 contains 13 residues. Germline V gene sequence: CDR1 MNHEY, CDR2 SMNVEV (reference sequence). V lost 5 bases and J lost 6, with 11 bases in between. CDR3 sequence (DNA): TGTGCCAGCAGTCCCCTGGTAGGCAATGAGCAGTTCTTC. Translating gives CASSPLVGNEQFF.

This chain uses TRBV19 with TRBJ1-5; 11 bases agree with TRBD1. The CDR3 is 15 amino acids. Losses at the gene ends were 7 bases for V and 6 bases for J; bases not matched to a gene: 8. Germline values: CDR1 LNHDA, CDR2 SQIVND (reference sequence). CDR3 sequence reads: CASTKTGQGVQPQHF. The CDR3 nucleotides read TGTGCCAGTACCAAAACGGGACAGGGGGTTCAGCCCCAGCATTTT.

This clonotype has just a few counts. The V and J genes are TRBV7-9 and TRBJ2-7; 7 nucleotides align to TRBD1. Germline V gene sequence: CDR1 SEHNR, CDR2 FQNEAQ (reference sequence). This CDR3 has 15 amino acids. J lost 7 bases, V lost 5 bases, and 14 bases had no gene match. The CDR3, as DNA: TGTGCCAGCAGCCCACGGGACAGACAACTTTCGGAGCAGTACTTC. Translation gives CASSPRDRQLSEQYF.

Worth noting for this clonotype: A much larger clone lies a single base off, so this may be a read error. V and J are TRBV19 and TRBJ2-7; TRBD1 is a possible D gene (6 bases). V shed 10 bases and J shed 0 bases, with 7 bases lying between them. Germline lookup yields CDR1 LNHDA and CDR2 SQIVND (reference sequence). The CDR3 is made up of 11 amino acids. CDR3 in amino acids: CATRGSYEQYF. The CDR3 DNA follows: TGTGCCACCAGGGGCTCCTACGAGCAGTACTTC.

The chain couples TRBV7-2 to TRBJ1-2, with D perhaps matching TRBD1 (6 bases). V was shortened by 2 bases and J by 7 bases, with 17 bases between the two germline ends. The CDR3 runs 15 residues. Germline assignment: CDR1 SGHTA and CDR2 FQGNSA. The CDR3 loop is CASSLFWGQSGGYTF. As DNA, the CDR3 is TGTGCCAGCAGCTTATTTTGGGGGCAATCAGGTGGCTACACCTTC. The whole variable domain, filled in from reference TRBV7-2 and TRBJ1-2, reads GAGVSQSPSNKVTEKGKDVELRCDPISGHTALYWYRQSLGQGLEFLIYFQGNSAPDKSGLPSDRFSAERTGGSVSTLTIQRTQQEDSAVYLCASSLFWGQSGGYTFGSGTRLTVV.

The genes are TRBV7-9 and TRBJ2-7, with a possible D match to TRBD1 (6 bases). CDR1 and CDR2 from the germline V gene are SEHNR and FQNEAQ (reference sequence). Trimming removed 5 bases from V and 2 bases from J, with 10 bases in between. The CDR3 runs to 13 residues. The CDR3 coding sequence is TGTGCCAGCAGCCAGCCAGGGGCCTACGAGCAGTACTTC. The encoded protein is CASSQPGAYEQYF. The full variable domain, rest sourced from reference TRBV7-9 and TRBJ2-7, is DTGVSQNPRHKITKRGQNVTFRCDPISEHNRLYWYRQTLGQGPEFLTYFQNEAQLEKSRLLSDRFSAERPKGSFSTLEIQRTEQGDSAMYLCASSQPGAYEQYFGPGTRLTVT.

J is TRBJ2-7 and V is TRBV20-1; 9 positions match TRBD1. There are 14 residues in the CDR3. Germline V gene lookup returns CDR1 DFQATT and CDR2 SNEGSKA (reference sequence). The V segment lost 4 bases and the J segment 3 bases; nucleotides outside the gene matches: 7. Here the CDR3 reads CSATKPGQGYEQYF. The CDR3 nucleotides read TGCAGTGCTACCAAGCCGGGACAGGGCTACGAGCAGTACTTC.

Regarding this clonotype: One base separates it from a far larger clone, so it is likely a read error. The chain links TRBV7-9 to TRBJ2-3; 10 bases align to TRBD2. The J call may be in error: the DNA end matches TRBJ2-7 better. This CDR3 contains 14 residues. The germline gives CDR1 SEHNR, CDR2 FQNEAQ (reference sequence). CDR3 DNA: TGTGCCAGCATACATCTAGCGGGAGTTAATGAGCAGTACTTC. Its protein product is CASIHLAGVNEQYF.

In this sample, this clonotype turned up a few times. This chain uses TRBV11-2 with TRBJ2-3; 7 positions agree with TRBD1. The CDR3 covers 16 residues. The germline CDR1 and CDR2 sequences are SGHAT and FQNNGV. The junction had 5 bases not matched to a gene; V was cut back by 0 bases and J by 2 bases. The CDR3 sequence: CASSLDLGQDTDTQYF. CDR3 DNA: TGTGCCAGCAGCTTAGATCTAGGACAGGACACAGATACGCAGTATTTT.